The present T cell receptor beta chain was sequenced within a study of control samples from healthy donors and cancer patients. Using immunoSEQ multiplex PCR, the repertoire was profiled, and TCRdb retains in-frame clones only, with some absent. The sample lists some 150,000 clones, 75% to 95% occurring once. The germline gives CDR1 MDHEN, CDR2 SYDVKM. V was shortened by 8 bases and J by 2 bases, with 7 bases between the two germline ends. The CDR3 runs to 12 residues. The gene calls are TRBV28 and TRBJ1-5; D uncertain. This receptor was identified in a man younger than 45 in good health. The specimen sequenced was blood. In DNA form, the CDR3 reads TGTGCCAGCGGCGCGGGCAATCAGCCCCAGCATTTT. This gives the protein CASGAGNQPQHF.